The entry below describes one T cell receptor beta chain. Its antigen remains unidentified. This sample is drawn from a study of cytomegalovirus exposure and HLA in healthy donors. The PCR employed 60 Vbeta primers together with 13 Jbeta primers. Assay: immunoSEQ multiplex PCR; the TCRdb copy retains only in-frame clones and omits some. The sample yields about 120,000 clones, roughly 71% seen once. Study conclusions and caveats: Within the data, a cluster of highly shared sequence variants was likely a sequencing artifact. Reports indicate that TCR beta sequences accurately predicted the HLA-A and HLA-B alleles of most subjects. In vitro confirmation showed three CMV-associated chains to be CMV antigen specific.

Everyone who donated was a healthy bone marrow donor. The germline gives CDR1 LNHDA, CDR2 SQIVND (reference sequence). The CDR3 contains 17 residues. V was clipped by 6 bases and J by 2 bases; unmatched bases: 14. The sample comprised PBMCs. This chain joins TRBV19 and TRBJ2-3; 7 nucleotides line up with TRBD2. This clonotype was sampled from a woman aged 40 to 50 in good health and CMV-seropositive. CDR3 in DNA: TGTGCCAGTAGATCCCTTTTAAGGGCGGGGGACACAGATACGCAGTATTTT. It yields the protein CASRSLLRAGDTDTQYF.